This T cell receptor beta chain was retrieved from a study of CD8 T cells in Susac syndrome. With random hexamers, about 0.5 to 1 ug RNA was reverse transcribed. TCRdb re-called the immunoSEQ multiplex PCR reads with MiXCR, one entry per CDR3 protein. Of around 200,000 distinct CDR3 sequences in the sample, 95% were seen once. Trimming took 5 bases from V and 2 from J, leaving 9 bases between them. This CDR3 has 13 residues. Specimen: CD4+ T cells from PBMCs. The TCR was taken from a human donor in good health. The chain employs TRBV12-3 or TRBV12-4 and TRBJ1-2; D remains ambiguous. The CDR3 region is CASSAQRNYGYTF. The CDR3 DNA sequence: TGTGCCAGCAGTGCGCAGAGGAACTATGGCTACACCTTC.